This T cell receptor (beta chain) was recorded in a study of blood T cell repertoires in COVID-19. Looking at the study overall: Specimens from acute and convalescent COVID-19 originated in the United States, Italy and Spain. Sources were T cells, B-cell-depleted T cells, or PBMCs; the material itself was cDNA or gDNA.

Source study methods: Reference gene primer amplification in the assay estimated nucleated cell counts. Profiled with immunoSEQ multiplex PCR; TCRdb holds only in-frame clones, not every one. The V and J calls and clone size were taken over from that table, and D and trimming were inferred from the DNA. The sample has roughly 340,000 clones, roughly 86% seen once; the top ten hold approximately 1.8%. V shed 4 bases and J 2 bases; nucleotides not matched to a gene: 4. From germline, CDR1 is SGHNT and CDR2 YYREEE (reference sequence). The CDR3 extends over 16 amino acids. V and J are TRBV5-4 and TRBJ2-3; TRBD2 agrees at 13 bases. The receptor comes from a man aged 35 to 55 in a cohort exposed to, infected with or recovered from COVID-19 (not recorded which). The sample was PBMCs or T cells enriched from blood (not recorded which). DNA for the CDR3: TGTGCCAGCAGCCCTGGACTAGCGGGGGACACAGATACGCAGTATTTT. Translating gives CASSPGLAGDTDTQYF.